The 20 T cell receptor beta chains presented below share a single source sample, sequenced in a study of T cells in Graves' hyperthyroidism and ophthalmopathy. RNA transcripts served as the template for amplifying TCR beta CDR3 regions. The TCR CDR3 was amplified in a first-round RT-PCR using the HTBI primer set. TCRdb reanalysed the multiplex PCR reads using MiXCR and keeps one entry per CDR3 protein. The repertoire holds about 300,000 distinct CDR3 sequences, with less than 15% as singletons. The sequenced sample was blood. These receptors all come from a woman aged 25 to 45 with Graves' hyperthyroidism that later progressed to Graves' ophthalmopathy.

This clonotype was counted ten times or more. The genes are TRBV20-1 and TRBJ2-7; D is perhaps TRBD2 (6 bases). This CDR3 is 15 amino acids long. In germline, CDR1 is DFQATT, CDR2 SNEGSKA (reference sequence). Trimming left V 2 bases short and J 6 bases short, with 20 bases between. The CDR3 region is CSARRLGLQVFEQYF. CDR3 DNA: TGCAGTGCTAGACGACTAGGGTTGCAAGTGTTCGAGCAGTACTTC.

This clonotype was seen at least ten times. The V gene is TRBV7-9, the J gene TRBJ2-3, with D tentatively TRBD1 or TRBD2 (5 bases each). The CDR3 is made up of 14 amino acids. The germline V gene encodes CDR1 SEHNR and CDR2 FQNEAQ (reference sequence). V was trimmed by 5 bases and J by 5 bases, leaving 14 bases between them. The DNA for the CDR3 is TGTGCCAGCAGCCCCCGTCTGGGGGAAGATACGCAGTATTTT. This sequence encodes CASSPRLGEDTQYF.

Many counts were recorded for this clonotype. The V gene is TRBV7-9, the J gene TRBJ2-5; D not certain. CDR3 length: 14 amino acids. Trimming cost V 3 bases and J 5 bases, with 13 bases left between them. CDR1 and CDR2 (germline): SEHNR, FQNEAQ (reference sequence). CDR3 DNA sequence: TGTGCCAGCAGCTTGTCGGGCACGAGGGAGACCCAGTACTTC. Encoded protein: CASSLSGTRETQYF.

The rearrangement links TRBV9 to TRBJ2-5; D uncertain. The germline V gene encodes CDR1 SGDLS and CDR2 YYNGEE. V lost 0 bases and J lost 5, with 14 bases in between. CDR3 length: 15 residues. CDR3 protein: CASSVGRAASETQYF. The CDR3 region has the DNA TGTGCCAGCAGCGTAGGACGGGCGGCTAGTGAGACCCAGTACTTC.

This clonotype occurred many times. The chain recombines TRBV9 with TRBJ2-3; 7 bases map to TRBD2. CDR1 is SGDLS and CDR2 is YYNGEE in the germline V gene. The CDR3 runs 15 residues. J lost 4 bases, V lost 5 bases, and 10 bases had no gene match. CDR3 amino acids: CASSTNGAGADTQYF. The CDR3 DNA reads TGTGCCAGCAGTACCAACGGGGCGGGAGCAGATACGCAGTATTTT.

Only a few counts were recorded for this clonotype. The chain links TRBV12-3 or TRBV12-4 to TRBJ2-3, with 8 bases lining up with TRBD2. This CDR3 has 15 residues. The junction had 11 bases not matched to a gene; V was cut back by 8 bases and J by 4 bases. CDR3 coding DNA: TGTGCCAGCCTGCCCCGGGCGGGAGGCTCAGATACGCAGTATTTT. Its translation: CASLPRAGGSDTQYF.

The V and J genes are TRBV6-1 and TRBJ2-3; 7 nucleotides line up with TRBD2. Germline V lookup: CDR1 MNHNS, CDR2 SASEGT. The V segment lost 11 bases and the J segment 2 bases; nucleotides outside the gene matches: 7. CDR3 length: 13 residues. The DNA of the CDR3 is TGTGCCGGAAGGCTAGCGGACACAGATACGCAGTATTTT. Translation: CAGRLADTDTQYF.

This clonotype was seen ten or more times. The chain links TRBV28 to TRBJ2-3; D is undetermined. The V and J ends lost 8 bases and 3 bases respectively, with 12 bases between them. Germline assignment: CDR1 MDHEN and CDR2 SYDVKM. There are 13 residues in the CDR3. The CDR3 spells CASVGKGTDTQYF. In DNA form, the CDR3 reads TGTGCCAGCGTAGGGAAAGGGACAGATACGCAGTATTTT.

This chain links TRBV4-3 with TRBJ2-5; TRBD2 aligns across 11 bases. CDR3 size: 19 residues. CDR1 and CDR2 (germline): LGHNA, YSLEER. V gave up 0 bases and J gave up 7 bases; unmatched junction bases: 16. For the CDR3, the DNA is TGCGCCAGCAGCCAAGAATGGCTAGCGGGAGGCGCCGGGGATGGGACCCAGTACTTC. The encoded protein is CASSQEWLAGGAGDGTQYF.

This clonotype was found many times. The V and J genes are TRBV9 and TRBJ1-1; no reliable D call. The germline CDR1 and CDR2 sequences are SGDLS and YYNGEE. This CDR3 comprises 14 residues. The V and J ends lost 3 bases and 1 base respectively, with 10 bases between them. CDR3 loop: CASSAGPRNTEAFF. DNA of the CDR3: TGTGCCAGCAGCGCCGGACCACGGAACACTGAAGCTTTCTTT.

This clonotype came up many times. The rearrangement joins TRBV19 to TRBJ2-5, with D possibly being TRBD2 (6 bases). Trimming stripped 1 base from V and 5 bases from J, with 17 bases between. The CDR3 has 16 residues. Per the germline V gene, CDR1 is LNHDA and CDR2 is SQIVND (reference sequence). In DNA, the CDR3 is TGTGCCAGTAGTATAGGGAGCGGGTCCACGAGGGAGACCCAGTACTTC. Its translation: CASSIGSGSTRETQYF.

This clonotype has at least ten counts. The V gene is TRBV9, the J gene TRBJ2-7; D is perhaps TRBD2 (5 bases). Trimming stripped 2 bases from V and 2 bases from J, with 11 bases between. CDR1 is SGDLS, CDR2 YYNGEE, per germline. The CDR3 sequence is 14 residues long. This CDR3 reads CASSVSADTYEQYF. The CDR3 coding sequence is TGTGCCAGCAGCGTCTCAGCGGATACCTACGAGCAGTACTTC.

The CDR3 loop is CASSARQGETQYF. DNA of the CDR3: TGTGCCAGCAGTGCGAGACAGGGGGAGACCCAGTACTTC. J is TRBJ2-5 and V is TRBV6-4; the match to TRBD1 covers 8 bases. Germline CDR1 and CDR2: MRHNA and SNTAGT. The V and J ends lost 4 bases and 5 bases, in that order; junction bases with no gene match: 3. The CDR3 totals 13 residues.

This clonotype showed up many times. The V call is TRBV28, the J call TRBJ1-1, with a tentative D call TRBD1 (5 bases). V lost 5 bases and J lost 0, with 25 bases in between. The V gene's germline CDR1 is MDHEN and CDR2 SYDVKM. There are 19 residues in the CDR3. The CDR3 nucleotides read TGTGCCAGCAGTCCTCCCCCCTCGGCAAACAGGCGAATGAACACTGAAGCTTTCTTT. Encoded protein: CASSPPPSANRRMNTEAFF.

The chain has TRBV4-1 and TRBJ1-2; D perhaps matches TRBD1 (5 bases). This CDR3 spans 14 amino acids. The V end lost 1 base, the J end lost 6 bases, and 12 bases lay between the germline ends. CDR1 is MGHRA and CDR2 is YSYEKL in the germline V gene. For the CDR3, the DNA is TGCGCCAGCAGCCAAGTGGGGACTCTGGATGGCTACACCTTC. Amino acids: CASSQVGTLDGYTF.

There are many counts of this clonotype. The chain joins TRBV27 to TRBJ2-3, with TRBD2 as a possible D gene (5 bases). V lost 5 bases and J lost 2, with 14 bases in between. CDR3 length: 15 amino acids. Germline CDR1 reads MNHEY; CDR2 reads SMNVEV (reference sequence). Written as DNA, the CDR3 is TGTGCCAGCAGTATGTGGGAGTCGGACACAGATACGCAGTATTTT. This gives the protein CASSMWESDTDTQYF.

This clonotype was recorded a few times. In nucleotides, the CDR3 is TGCGCCAGCAGCCAAGATCCTAGCGGGGCCTACGAGCAGTACTTC. It specifies CASSQDPSGAYEQYF. The rearrangement joins TRBV4-1 to TRBJ2-7, with 9 bases matching TRBD2. CDR1 MGHRA and CDR2 YSYEKL come from the germline V gene. Germline trimming cut 0 bases from V and 2 bases from J; bases unmatched to any gene: 2. The CDR3 consists of 15 residues.

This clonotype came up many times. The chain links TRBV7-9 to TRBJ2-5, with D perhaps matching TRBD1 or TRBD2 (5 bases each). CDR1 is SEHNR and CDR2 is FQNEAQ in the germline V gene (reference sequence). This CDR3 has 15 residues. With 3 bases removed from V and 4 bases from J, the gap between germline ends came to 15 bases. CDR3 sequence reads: CASSFWQGPAETQYF. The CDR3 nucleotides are TGTGCCAGCAGCTTCTGGCAGGGACCGGCAGAGACCCAGTACTTC.

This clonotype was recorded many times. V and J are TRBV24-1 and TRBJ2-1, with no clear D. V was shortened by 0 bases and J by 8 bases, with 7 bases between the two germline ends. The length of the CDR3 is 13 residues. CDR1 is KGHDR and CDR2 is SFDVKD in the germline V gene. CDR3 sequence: CATSDLGVDEQFF. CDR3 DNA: TGTGCCACCAGTGATTTGGGGGTCGATGAGCAGTTCTTC.

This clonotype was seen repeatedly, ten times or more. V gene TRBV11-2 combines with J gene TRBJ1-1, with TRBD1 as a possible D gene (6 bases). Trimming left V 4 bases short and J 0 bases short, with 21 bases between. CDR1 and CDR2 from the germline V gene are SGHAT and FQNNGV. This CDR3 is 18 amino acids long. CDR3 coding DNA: TGTGCCAGCAGCTCCCCCTATACAGTGGGGGGCCTGAACACTGAAGCTTTCTTT. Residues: CASSSPYTVGGLNTEAFF.